This T cell receptor (beta chain) comes out of a study of STAT5B mutations in CD4+ large granular lymphocyte leukemia. This CDR3 contains 15 residues. V gave up 3 bases and J gave up 2 bases; unmatched junction bases: 8. CDR1 and CDR2 from the germline V gene are GTSNPN and SVGIG (reference sequence). A word on this clone: What it binds is unknown.

Findings and caveats of the study: TRBV06-family usage was enriched in top patient clones (8/27) versus controls (2/35).

The assay was run at survey level. In the original analysis: A productive frequency of 2.59 x 10-5 was the lowest detectable. Sequencing used immunoSEQ multiplex PCR; TCRdb keeps in-frame clones, though not all of them. V and J calls and clone size are copied from that table; D and trimming were computed from the DNA. The table records approximately 40,000 clones, roughly 83% of them present only once. The sample was CD4+ T cells from blood buffy coats. The chain has TRBV30 and TRBJ2-7, with TRBD1 matching over 9 bases. This receptor was obtained from a human donor in good health. This chain's CDR3 is CAWRVPGQGTYEQYF. As DNA, the CDR3 is TGTGCCTGGAGGGTACCGGGACAGGGAACCTACGAGCAGTACTTC.